These 25 T cell receptor beta chains were sequenced from one sample in a study of cytomegalovirus exposure and HLA in healthy donors. PCR was performed using 60 Vbeta and 13 Jbeta primers. The protocol was immunoSEQ multiplex PCR, while the TCRdb copy is restricted to in-frame clones and leaves out a portion. Among about 85,000 clones, 80% were seen once, and the ten largest hold about 34%. The sequenced sample was PBMCs. These receptors were obtained from a middle-aged man in good health and CMV-seropositive.

V usage is TRBV29-1 and J usage is TRBJ1-4; unclear D gene. The CDR3 contains 13 residues. Trimming left V 7 bases short and J 8 bases short, with 17 bases between. Germline V gene sequence: CDR1 SQVTM, CDR2 ANQGSEA. The CDR3 sequence: CSATGPGVEKLFF. The CDR3 coding sequence is TGCAGCGCCACCGGGCCCGGGGTGGAAAAACTGTTTTTT. The full variable domain, with the rest looked up from reference TRBV29-1 and TRBJ1-4, is SAVISQKPSRDICQRGTSLTIQCQVDSQVTMMFWYRQQPGQSLTLIATANQGSEATYESGFVIDKFPISRPNLTFSTLTVSNMSPEDSSIYLCSATGPGVEKLFFGSGTQLSVL.

The sample holds one count of this clone. This chain connects TRBV30 to TRBJ2-6; weak D call: TRBD2 (6 bases). V was cut by 4 bases and J by 0 bases, with 13 bases left in between. Per the germline V gene, CDR1 is GTSNPN and CDR2 is SVGIG (reference sequence). CDR3 length equals 16 residues. CDR3 DNA sequence: TGTGCCTGGAATGGGCCGGGGGTCTCTGGGGCCAACGTCCTGACTTTC. This codes for CAWNGPGVSGANVLTF. The variable domain in full, with the rest retrieved from reference TRBV30 and TRBJ2-6, is SQTIHQWPATLVQPVGSPLSLECTVEGTSNPNLYWYRQAAGRGLQLLFYSVGIGQISSEVPQNLSASRPQDRQFILSSKKLLLSDSGFYLCAWNGPGVSGANVLTFGAGSRLTVL.

This chain links TRBV30 with TRBJ1-1; 9 nucleotides align to TRBD1. CDR1 GTSNPN and CDR2 SVGIG come from the germline V gene (reference sequence). The length of the CDR3 is 12 residues. Trimming removed 7 bases from V and 4 bases from J; junction bases left unmatched: 4. The CDR3 region is CAFLTGGTEAFF. The CDR3 DNA sequence: TGTGCCTTCCTGACAGGGGGCACTGAAGCTTTCTTT.

The gene calls are TRBV11-1 and TRBJ2-1; 10 bases match TRBD2. The junction had 12 bases not matched to a gene; V was cut back by 5 bases and J by 8 bases. Germline lookup yields CDR1 SGHAT and CDR2 FQDESV (reference sequence). The CDR3 is 16 residues long. This CDR3 is CASSQRLAGVSYEQFF. In DNA form, the CDR3 reads TGTGCCAGCAGCCAACGCCTAGCGGGAGTTTCTTATGAGCAGTTCTTC.

V gene TRBV7-9 combines with J gene TRBJ1-1; D not resolved. Germline lookup yields CDR1 SEHNR and CDR2 FQNEAQ (reference sequence). The CDR3 is made up of 13 amino acids. Trimming took off 3 bases at V and 7 bases at J, with 12 bases between the two ends. The CDR3 sequence is CASSFRGSVEAFF. CDR3 in DNA: TGTGCCAGCAGCTTCCGGGGATCAGTTGAAGCTTTCTTT. Based on the CDR3 plus reference TRBV7-9 and TRBJ1-1, the full variable domain is DTGVSQNPRHKITKRGQNVTFRCDPISEHNRLYWYRQTLGQGPEFLTYFQNEAQLEKSRLLSDRFSAERPKGSFSTLEIQRTEQGDSAMYLCASSFRGSVEAFFGQGTRLTVV.

The gene calls are TRBV19 and TRBJ1-4; possible D gene TRBD1, 6 bases. The V gene's germline CDR1 is LNHDA and CDR2 SQIVND (reference sequence). Trimming removed 4 bases at V and 7 bases at J, with 13 bases between. This CDR3 region has 14 residues. The CDR3 here is CASSRAGAGEKLFF. In DNA, the CDR3 is TGTGCCAGTAGTAGAGCGGGGGCGGGTGAAAAACTGTTTTTT.

This clone was detected only a few times. The chain carries TRBV19 and TRBJ2-7; TRBD1 is a possible D gene (5 bases). From germline, CDR1 is LNHDA and CDR2 SQIVND (reference sequence). V shed 3 bases and J shed 2 bases, with 23 bases lying between them. This CDR3 has 18 residues. The CDR3 protein is CASSIGRADCCQPYEQYF. DNA for the CDR3: TGTGCCAGTAGTATTGGCAGGGCCGACTGTTGCCAACCCTACGAGCAGTACTTC.

The chain couples TRBV30 to TRBJ1-6; a weak D match, TRBD1 (6 bases). V was trimmed by 3 bases and J by 15 bases, leaving 21 bases between them. This CDR3 spans 14 amino acids. The germline gives CDR1 GTSNPN, CDR2 SVGIG (reference sequence). The CDR3 sequence: CAWSEGGGGACLHF. CDR3 coding DNA: TGTGCCTGGAGCGAAGGGGGTGGTGGGGCCTGCCTCCACTTT.

V usage is TRBV7-9 and J usage is TRBJ1-3; D gene unclear. The CDR3 totals 13 residues. Germline V lookup: CDR1 SEHNR, CDR2 FQNEAQ (reference sequence). Trimming took off 8 bases at V and 0 bases at J, with 8 bases between the two ends. CDR3 residues: CASSRGSGNTIYF. CDR3 coding DNA: TGTGCCAGCTCCCGGGGCTCTGGAAACACCATATATTTT.

This clone was counted a few times. The chain couples TRBV4-3 to TRBJ1-5; the match to TRBD1 covers 8 bases. This CDR3 region has 14 residues. Germline V CDR1 and CDR2: LGHNA, YSLEER. J was trimmed by 7 bases and V by 0 bases; bases with no gene match: 2. In DNA, the CDR3 is TGCGCCAGCAGCCAAGACACAGGGGGACAGCCCCAGCATTTT. As protein: CASSQDTGGQPQHF.

The V and J genes are TRBV30 and TRBJ2-7, with D tentatively TRBD2 (5 bases). V lost 2 bases and J 5 bases, leaving 19 bases between the germline ends. Germline V CDR1 and CDR2: GTSNPN, SVGIG (reference sequence). The CDR3 consists of 15 residues. The DNA of the CDR3 is TGTGCCTGGAGTCCTAGGGAGAGAATGAGAAACGAGCAGTACTTC. Protein: CAWSPRERMRNEQYF. Based on the CDR3 plus reference TRBV30 and TRBJ2-7, the full variable domain is SQTIHQWPATLVQPVGSPLSLECTVEGTSNPNLYWYRQAAGRGLQLLFYSVGIGQISSEVPQNLSASRPQDRQFILSSKKLLLSDSGFYLCAWSPRERMRNEQYFGPGTRLTVT.

The CDR3 is CAIRGRADNSPLHF. CDR3 bases: TGTGCCATCAGGGGCAGGGCCGATAATTCACCCCTCCACTTT. V is TRBV10-3 and J is TRBJ1-6; weak D call: TRBD1 (5 bases). The V gene lost 6 bases and the J gene lost 5 bases, with 11 bases spanning the gap. The CDR3 is 14 amino acids. Per germline, CDR1 ENHRY and CDR2 SYGVKD.

The rearrangement links TRBV4-1 to TRBJ2-5; 11 nucleotides agree with TRBD2. In germline, CDR1 is MGHRA, CDR2 YSYEKL. This CDR3 contains 19 residues. V shed 1 base, J shed 2 bases, and the junction held 12 bases outside the gene matches. CDR3 amino acids: CASSQAVLAGDFGQETQYF. The CDR3 DNA reads TGCGCCAGCAGCCAAGCGGTACTAGCGGGAGATTTTGGGCAAGAGACCCAGTACTTC.

This rearrangement joins TRBV18 to TRBJ2-2, with 8 bases fitting TRBD2. The CDR3 is 16 amino acids. V shed 5 bases, J shed 2 bases, and the junction held 7 bases outside the gene matches. Looked up from germline, CDR1 is KGHSH and CDR2 is LQKENI. The CDR3 protein is CASSMSSGRNTGELFF. The DNA for the CDR3 is TGTGCCAGCTCAATGTCCAGCGGGAGAAACACCGGGGAGCTGTTTTTT.

J is TRBJ2-7 and V is TRBV6-1, with D maybe TRBD2 (5 bases). The germline V gene encodes CDR1 MNHNS and CDR2 SASEGT. CDR3 length: 13 amino acids. V was shortened by 10 bases and J by 6 bases, with 19 bases between the two germline ends. CDR3 nucleotide sequence: TGTGCCATCGCGCCGACCCGGGCGGGCGAGCAGTACTTC. This encodes CAIAPTRAGEQYF.

This clone was seen only a few times. The rearrangement links TRBV6-6 to TRBJ1-3; 8 bases line up with TRBD1. The CDR3 runs 15 residues. The junction had 9 bases not matched to a gene; V was cut back by 6 bases and J by 5 bases. Germline V lookup: CDR1 MNHNY, CDR2 SVGAGI (reference sequence). The CDR3 loop is CASSDRGGGRNTIYF. DNA for the CDR3: TGTGCCAGCAGCGACAGGGGAGGAGGAAGAAACACCATATATTTT.

The J gene is TRBJ1-2, the V gene TRBV7-8; 11 nucleotides match TRBD1. This CDR3 has 17 amino acids. Germline values: CDR1 SGHVS, CDR2 FQNEAQ. The V and J ends lost 5 bases and 4 bases, in that order; junction bases with no gene match: 12. The CDR3 nucleotides read TGTGCCAGCAGCCCCCGGCCCGGGACAGGGGGATTCTATGGCTACACCTTC. Protein sequence: CASSPRPGTGGFYGYTF.

V is TRBV18 and J is TRBJ2-1, with TRBD2 identical over 8 bases. Germline CDR1 is KGHSH and CDR2 is LQKENI. CDR3 length: 13 amino acids. The V and J ends lost 6 bases and 7 bases, in that order; junction bases with no gene match: 5. CDR3 coding DNA: TGTGCCAGCTCTGGGACTAGGAATAATGAGCAGTTCTTC. Protein sequence: CASSGTRNNEQFF.

This chain links TRBV30 with TRBJ1-5; 8 bases are a match to TRBD1. Germline values: CDR1 GTSNPN, CDR2 SVGIG (reference sequence). V gave up 5 bases and J gave up 2 bases; unmatched junction bases: 8. CDR3 length equals 15 residues. CDR3 coding DNA: TGTGCCTGGGCTAAAGGACAGGGACGCAATCAGCCCCAGCATTTT. It translates to CAWAKGQGRNQPQHF.

V and J are TRBV29-1 and TRBJ2-1, with D tentatively TRBD2 (5 bases). This CDR3 comprises 13 residues. The V gene's germline CDR1 is SQVTM and CDR2 ANQGSEA. V was shortened by 4 bases and J by 8 bases, with 15 bases between the two germline ends. CDR3 nucleotides: TGCAGCGTTGTAGCGCGCCCCTCCGATGAGCAGTTCTTC. Its translation is CSVVARPSDEQFF.

This rearrangement joins TRBV5-5 to TRBJ2-6; D remains ambiguous. CDR1 and CDR2 from the germline V gene are SGHKS and YYEKEE (reference sequence). The germline V and J ends were trimmed by 2 bases and 0 bases, with 15 bases remaining between them. This CDR3 has 18 residues. The CDR3 sequence is CASSLIGAVFSGANVLTF. CDR3 bases: TGTGCCAGCAGCTTAATCGGTGCGGTCTTCTCTGGGGCCAACGTCCTGACTTTC.

V usage is TRBV18 and J usage is TRBJ2-5; no definite D call. CDR1 is KGHSH and CDR2 is LQKENI in the germline V gene. Trimming removed 6 bases from V and 1 base from J, with 9 bases in between. This CDR3 has 13 residues. The CDR3 sequence: CASSPGTQETQYF. DNA of the CDR3: TGTGCCAGCTCCCCAGGCACCCAAGAGACCCAGTACTTC.

This clone was picked up a small number of times. The gene calls are TRBV19 and TRBJ2-2, with TRBD1 matching over 8 bases. The CDR3 is 15 amino acids. J gave up 7 bases and V 5 bases, and 9 bases lay outside the gene matches. Per the germline V gene, CDR1 is LNHDA and CDR2 is SQIVND (reference sequence). Written as DNA, the CDR3 is TGTGCCAGTAGTGGGAGACAGGGGCATGACGGGGAGCTGTTTTTT. Its protein product is CASSGRQGHDGELFF. The variable domain in full, completed from reference TRBV19 and TRBJ2-2, reads DGGITQSPKYLFRKEGQNVTLSCEQNLNHDAMYWYRQDPGQGLRLIYYSQIVNDFQKGDIAEGYSVSREKKESFPLTVTSAQKNPTAFYLCASSGRQGHDGELFFGEGSRLTVL.

There are a few counts of this clone. In DNA form, the CDR3 reads TGTGCAAGTCGCTTAGAAACAGGACAGGGTCTGGGGGAGCAGTACTTC. Encoded protein: CASRLETGQGLGEQYF. V is TRBV12-2 and J is TRBJ2-7; the table's TRBD1 call for D was not verified on the DNA. TRBV12-2 is shown as a pseudogene. This CDR3 region has 16 residues.

The chain couples TRBV5-5 to TRBJ2-7, with TRBD1 matching over 10 bases. The CDR3 sequence is 15 residues long. Germline V gene sequence: CDR1 SGHKS, CDR2 YYEKEE (reference sequence). J was trimmed by 3 bases and V by 1 base; bases with no gene match: 4. CDR3 residues: CASSLYGTGVYEQYF. CDR3 in DNA: TGTGCCAGCAGCTTGTATGGGACAGGGGTCTACGAGCAGTACTTC. Variable domain in full (rest from reference TRBV5-5 and TRBJ2-7): DAGVTQSPTHLIKTRGQQVTLRCSPISGHKSVSWYQQVLGQGPQFIFQYYEKEERGRGNFPDRFSARQFPNYSSELNVNALLLGDSALYLCASSLYGTGVYEQYFGPGTRLTVT.